This is a list of T cell receptor beta chains from one sample in a study of ipilimumab plus nivolumab after autologous stem cell transplantation. Method: immunoSEQ multiplex PCR; TCRdb's copy keeps in-frame clones and lacks some. The sample consists of 37,000 or so clones, 90% to 95% of them appearing once. Sequenced here: PBMCs, sampled in a trial of ipilimumab plus nivolumab as post-transplant consolidation. The receptors derive from a male donor with multiple myeloma. Both conserved end residues are part of each CDR3.

V	J	CDR3
TRBV7-2	TRBJ1-5	CASSLIGEDRLPSNQPQHF
TRBV7-2	TRBJ2-7	CASSTGPIRGEQYF
TRBV9	TRBJ2-7	CASSVGGLAGARGYTYEQYF
TRBV4-3	TRBJ1-2	CASSQDRGAGQVYGYTF
TRBV6-5	TRBJ2-5	CASWRGWETQYF
TRBV27	TRBJ2-1	CASSLQWTGGHNEQFF
TRBV5-1	TRBJ1-1	CASSPFGGDTEAFF
TRBV7-9	TRBJ1-3	CASSLRGWGGTTGNTIYF
TRBV5-6	TRBJ1-1	CASSLVRGGTGRTEAFF
TRBV9	TRBJ1-2	CASSEGPGGSYGYTF
TRBV28	TRBJ2-5	CASSLNGGAQETQYF
TRBV5-4	TRBJ2-1	CASSPPGQGPSGRATEQFF
TRBV12-5	TRBJ2-3	CASASPGTMGTDTQYF
TRBV6-4	TRBJ1-5	CASSKKITGTVSNQPQHF
TRBV4-2	TRBJ2-7	CASSQSMTGVTYEQYF
TRBV18	TRBJ2-2	CASSPFPLPNTGELFF
TRBV11-2	TRBJ2-3	CASWRRGDTQYF
TRBV7-3	TRBJ2-2	CASSRTSGGGTGELFF
TRBV7-8	TRBJ2-7	CASSLAGAGAVYEQYF
TRBV28	TRBJ2-7	CASRNRGLSEQYF
TRBV5-4	TRBJ2-5	CASSLTSGRAGETQYF
TRBV6-1	TRBJ1-5	CASSELGSQPQHF
TRBV5-1	TRBJ1-2	CASSLVDRAAGYTF
TRBV4-3	TRBJ1-1	CASSHGTGEAFF
TRBV4-3	TRBJ1-2	CASSQDQGGLPEGYTF